This is a list of T cell receptor beta chains from one sample in a study of blood T cell repertoires in COVID-19. The table came from immunoSEQ multiplex PCR; TCRdb's copy has only in-frame clones and leaves some out. This table holds about 140,000 clones, around 83% found once. Sequencing was done on a sample of peripheral blood. The receptors shown here come from a woman of 80 years or more with acute or convalescent COVID-19. CDR3s include the opening cysteine and the closing phenylalanine or tryptophan. The D gene is left open where the match is weak. Size is stated for part of the rows, as once, few or many counts, or as a class when the clone is expanded.

TRBV7-8	-	-	TRBJ1-2	TGTGCCAGCAGCTTATCCGGGTATGGCTACACCTTC	CASSLSGYGYTF
TRBV7-9	-	-	TRBJ2-7	TGTGCCAGCAGCTTAGATAAGCTACTCTCCTACGAGCAGTACTTC	CASSLDKLLSYEQYF
TRBV28	TRBD2	-	TRBJ2-3	TGTGCCAGCAGTTTACCCCTTAGCGGGAGGCGCACAGATACGCAGTATTTT	CASSLPLSGRRTDTQYF
TRBV7-9	TRBD1	-	TRBJ2-7	TGTGCCAGCAGCTCTATCCGGACAGGGATACCCTACGAGCAGTACTTC	CASSSIRTGIPYEQYF
TRBV12-3/TRBV12-4	-	-	TRBJ2-7	TGTGCCAGCAGTTTATTCGGCTACGAGCAGTACTTC	CASSLFGYEQYF
TRBV7-2	-	-	TRBJ2-3	TGTGCCAGCAGCACCCGACAGGATTCTACGCAGTATTTT	CASSTRQDSTQYF
TRBV6-5	-	-	TRBJ1-1	TGTGCCAGCAGCTCAGGGAGGATCACTGAAGCTTTCTTT	CASSSGRITEAFF
TRBV28	TRBD1	-	TRBJ1-2	TGTGCCAGCAGTAGAGGACAGGGGGGTATGGGCTACACCTTC	CASSRGQGGMGYTF
TRBV9	TRBD1	-	TRBJ1-2	TGTGCCAGCAGGTCTCTCGCCTTCCCGGACAGGGACTATATGGCTAACTATGGCTACACCTTC	CASRSLAFPDRDYMANYGYTF
TRBV2	-	-	TRBJ1-6	TGTGCCAGCAGTAAACAAACAGGGATGGTCCTTAATTCACCCCTCCACTTT	CASSKQTGMVLNSPLHF
TRBV5-1	TRBD1	-	TRBJ2-7	TGCGCCAGCAGCTTGTTACAGGGGGTTTACGAGCAGTACTTC	CASSLLQGVYEQYF
TRBV7-9	-	-	TRBJ1-1	TGTGCCAGCAGCTTCTCCGAGGCTGAAGCTTTCTTT	CASSFSEAEAFF
TRBV28	TRBD2	-	TRBJ2-5	TGTGCCAGCAGTTCCTTACGACTAGCGGGGGGGCGAGAGACCCAGTACTTC	CASSSLRLAGGRETQYF
TRBV4-1	TRBD2	-	TRBJ2-1	TGCGCCAGCAGCCAGCTAACTAGCGGGAACAATGAGCAGTTCTTC	CASSQLTSGNNEQFF
TRBV11-2	-	-	TRBJ2-2	TGTGCCAGCAGCTTAGTCGGGCGGGCGGGAACCGGGGAGCTGTTTTTT	CASSLVGRAGTGELFF
TRBV5-4	TRBD1	few	TRBJ1-6	TGTGCCAGCAAAGACAGGGATAATTCACCCCTCCACTTT	CASKDRDNSPLHF
TRBV2	TRBD2	-	TRBJ2-3	TGTGCCAGCACCAGCGGGAATTATACAGATACGCAGTATTTT	CASTSGNYTDTQYF
TRBV6-2/TRBV6-3	-	-	TRBJ2-7	TGTGCCAGCAGTTACTCGACGGCGGAGAGCTCCTACGAGCAGTACTTC	CASSYSTAESSYEQYF